What follows are 30 T cell receptor beta chains derived from one specimen sequenced in a study of Graves' ophthalmopathy and Graves' hyperthyroidism. Amplifying from RNA transcripts, the study obtained TCR beta CDR3 regions. HTBI-primed first-round RT-PCR preceded second-round multiplex PCR. MiXCR, applied by TCRdb to the multiplex PCR reads, yields one record per CDR3 protein. The sample includes tens of thousands of distinct CDR3 sequences, roughly half of them seen just once. The sample comprised peripheral blood. The receptors stem from an adult man with Graves' ophthalmopathy.

The J gene is TRBJ2-4, the V gene TRBV19; 7 bases agree with TRBD1. Looked up from germline, CDR1 is LNHDA and CDR2 is SQIVND (reference sequence). The CDR3 covers 12 residues. V was clipped by 7 bases and J by 8 bases; unmatched bases: 5. CDR3 DNA sequence: TGTGCCAGTATCGACAGGGCGGACATTCAGTACTTC. This gives the protein CASIDRADIQYF.

The V gene is TRBV3-1, the J gene TRBJ2-5; 14 bases match TRBD2. After removal of 6 bases from V and 5 bases from J, the junction contained 8 bases not matched to a gene. Germline V gene sequence: CDR1 LGHDT, CDR2 YNNKEL (reference sequence). CDR3 size: 16 residues. DNA of the CDR3: TGTGCCAGCAGGCCCGGGACTAGCGGGAGTCGGGAGACCCAGTACTTC. It yields the protein CASRPGTSGSRETQYF.

The chain combines TRBV29-1 with TRBJ1-1, with 8 positions matching TRBD1. This CDR3 is 14 amino acids long. From germline, CDR1 is SQVTM and CDR2 ANQGSEA. The J segment lost 6 bases and the V segment lost 2 bases, leaving 8 bases of the junction unmatched. The CDR3 DNA follows: TGCAGCGTTGAATCACAGGGGGGAGGCGCTGAAGCTTTCTTT. The encoded protein is CSVESQGGGAEAFF.

The V call is TRBV7-9, the J call TRBJ2-7, with D tentatively TRBD1 (6 bases). Trimming shortened V by 1 base and J by 5 bases, and 18 bases separated the two germline ends. This CDR3 region has 16 residues. Germline V gives CDR1 SEHNR, CDR2 FQNEAQ (reference sequence). In DNA form, the CDR3 reads TGTGCCAGCAGCTTAGGGGGGACCGGAAGGACAGACGAGCAGTACTTC. This sequence encodes CASSLGGTGRTDEQYF. Full variable domain (rest looked up from reference TRBV7-9 and TRBJ2-7): DTGVSQNPRHKITKRGQNVTFRCDPISEHNRLYWYRQTLGQGPEFLTYFQNEAQLEKSRLLSDRFSAERPKGSFSTLEIQRTEQGDSAMYLCASSLGGTGRTDEQYFGPGTRLTVT.

About this clonotype: A read error is likely, as this CDR3 ends without the conserved phenylalanine or tryptophan. V gene TRBV10-3 combines with J gene TRBJ2-5; 9 bases are shared with TRBD2. This CDR3 is 15 amino acids long. Looked up from germline, CDR1 is ENHRY and CDR2 is SYGVKD. The CDR3 DNA sequence: TGTGCAATCAGTGAGTCGGGCGGGGGGGCGGAGACCCAGTACCTC. This gives the protein CAISESGGGAETQYL.

In regard to this clonotype: The conserved phenylalanine or tryptophan normally closing the CDR3 is absent here, so this likely arose from a read error. V gene TRBV20-1 combines with J gene TRBJ1-1, with D perhaps TRBD1 (5 bases). Germline CDR1 reads DFQATT; CDR2 reads SNEGSKA (reference sequence). V lost 0 bases, J lost 8 bases, and 10 bases lay in between. This CDR3 spans 12 amino acids. The CDR3: CSAREVRTEAFS. In DNA form, the CDR3 reads TGCAGTGCTAGAGAGGTTCGGACAGAAGCTTTCTCG.

The CDR3 DNA reads as TGTGCCAGTAGTGGGACAGGGGTGACCGGGGAGCTGTTTTTT. It codes for CASSGTGVTGELFF. The V call is TRBV19, the J call TRBJ2-2; TRBD1 aligns across 10 bases. The CDR3 length is 14 residues. The V and J ends lost 5 bases and 5 bases, in that order; junction bases with no gene match: 2. Per germline, CDR1 LNHDA and CDR2 SQIVND (reference sequence).

In the case of this clonotype: One end of the junction fails to match germline, which may point to a read error. The V call is TRBV9, the J call TRBJ1-1; D gene uncertain. Per germline, CDR1 SGDLS and CDR2 YYNGEE. The CDR3 sequence is 13 residues long. The chain's CDR3 is CANSVDGNTEAFF. In DNA, the CDR3 is TGCGCCAACAGCGTAGACGGGAACACTGAAGCTTTCTTT. The full variable domain, in which reference TRBV9 and TRBJ1-1 provide the parts outside the CDR3, is DSGVTQTPKHLITATGQRVTLRCSPRSGDLSVYWYQQSLDQGLQFLIQYYNGEERAKGNILERFSAQQFPDLHSELNLSSLELGDSALYFCANSVDGNTEAFFGQGTRLTVV.

With respect to this clonotype: Given the absence of the conserved phenylalanine or tryptophan at the CDR3 end, a read error is likely. This chain joins TRBV15 and TRBJ1-6; D gene unclear. Trimming removed 3 bases from V and 14 bases from J, with 14 bases in between. This CDR3 region has 13 residues. Germline CDR1 LNHNV, CDR2 YYDKDF (reference sequence). The CDR3 spells CATSSEVLGALHS. The CDR3 DNA reads TGTGCCACCAGCAGTGAAGTGCTTGGGGCCCTCCACTCT.

The table lists this clonotype with many counts. V usage is TRBV6-4 and J usage is TRBJ2-3; perhaps D is TRBD1 or TRBD2 (6 bases each). CDR1 is MRHNA and CDR2 is SNTAGT in the germline V gene. V lost 0 bases, J lost 1 base, and 8 bases lay in between. The CDR3 contains 15 residues. CDR3 nucleotides: TGTGCCAGCAGTGACTCGGAGGGGGGCACAGATACGCAGTATTTT. The encoded protein is CASSDSEGGTDTQYF.

V usage is TRBV19 and J usage is TRBJ2-2; 9 positions match TRBD1. The CDR3 runs 16 residues. Unmatched junction bases numbered 17, after V lost 11 bases and J lost 7 bases. Germline V CDR1 and CDR2: LNHDA, SQIVND (reference sequence). The CDR3 loop reads CAWSVGRTGVIGELFF. As DNA, the CDR3 is TGTGCCTGGAGTGTGGGTCGGACAGGGGTGATCGGGGAGCTGTTTTTT.

This clonotype was counted many times. The J gene is TRBJ1-1, the V gene TRBV28, with no clear D. V lost 6 bases, J lost 4 bases, and 15 bases lay in between. The CDR3 covers 14 residues. From germline, CDR1 is MDHEN and CDR2 SYDVKM. The DNA of the CDR3 is TGTGCCAGCAGCTACAGTGCGCGGAGCACTGAAGCTTTCTTT. This translates into CASSYSARSTEAFF.

The table lists this clonotype with many counts. The chain links TRBV6-2 or TRBV6-3 to TRBJ2-3; 7 positions agree with TRBD2. V shed 5 bases and J 0 bases; nucleotides not matched to a gene: 2. The CDR3 length is 14 residues. Per the germline V gene, CDR1 is MNHEY and CDR2 is SVGEGT. Here the CDR3 reads CASSGLGSTDTQYF. The CDR3 DNA sequence: TGTGCCAGCAGTGGACTAGGGAGCACAGATACGCAGTATTTT.

This clonotype was picked up a small number of times. The gene calls are TRBV12-3 or TRBV12-4 and TRBJ1-2, with 9 bases fitting TRBD1. V lost 4 bases to trimming and J lost 7 bases; unmatched junction nucleotides: 4. CDR3 length equals 13 residues. The CDR3 sequence: CASSSGQGIGYTF. CDR3 bases: TGTGCCAGCAGTTCGGGACAGGGTATTGGCTACACCTTC.

This clonotype showed up many times. The rearrangement joins TRBV19 to TRBJ1-4, with D hard to call. The germline V and J ends were trimmed by 1 base and 2 bases, with 2 bases remaining between them. CDR3 length equals 13 residues. CDR1 and CDR2 (germline): LNHDA, SQIVND (reference sequence). The CDR3 DNA reads TGTGCCAGTAGTATAGGGACTAATGAAAAACTGTTTTTT. Protein: CASSIGTNEKLFF.

V is TRBV2 and J is TRBJ2-3; no firm D call. The CDR3 has 17 amino acids. Trimming took off 4 bases at V and 6 bases at J, with 23 bases between the two ends. The germline CDR1 and CDR2 sequences are SNHLY and FYNNEI. The CDR3 sequence is CASSGPAWWRMMDTQYF. The CDR3 nucleotides read TGTGCCAGCAGTGGACCCGCATGGTGGCGAATGATGGATACGCAGTATTTT.

This clonotype was detected only once. One end of the junction fails to match germline, which may point to a read error. This chain uses TRBV7-2 with TRBJ2-2; D is possibly TRBD2 (6 bases). Looked up from germline, CDR1 is SGHTA and CDR2 is FQGNSA. There are 14 residues in the CDR3. CDR3 in DNA: TGTGCCAGCAGCGCCCGGGAGCACACCGGGGAGCTGTCTTTC. This gives the protein CASSAREHTGELSF.

By share, this clonotype counts as medium-sized (0.01 to 0.1%). This chain uses TRBV20-1 with TRBJ1-6; TRBD1 agrees at 7 bases. V dropped 3 bases and J dropped 5; count of bases not matched to a gene: 7. There are 15 residues in the CDR3. Germline values: CDR1 DFQATT, CDR2 SNEGSKA (reference sequence). The CDR3 spells CSARGRGRDNSPLHF. CDR3 bases: TGCAGTGCTAGGGGTAGGGGGCGAGATAATTCACCCCTCCACTTT.

The rearrangement joins TRBV29-1 to TRBJ2-1; tentative D call: TRBD1 (6 bases). Trimming stripped 8 bases from V and 5 bases from J, with 10 bases between. Germline V gene data show CDR1 as SQVTM and CDR2 as ANQGSEA. The CDR3 extends over 11 amino acids. The CDR3 loop reads CSLTGHNEQFF. For the CDR3, the DNA is TGCAGCCTGACAGGTCACAATGAGCAGTTCTTC.

The chain has TRBV7-3 and TRBJ1-2; maybe TRBD1 (5 bases). Trimming stripped 2 bases from V and 8 bases from J, with 6 bases between. Germline CDR1 and CDR2: SGHTA and FQGTGA. The CDR3 consists of 11 residues. The DNA for the CDR3 is TGTGCCAGCAGCTTACGGGGGGGCTACACCTTC. Residues: CASSLRGGYTF.

This clonotype occurred once. CDR3 bases: TGTGCCGGCAGTGCCTCCGGGACAGGGTCGTGCGAGCAGTACGTC. It encodes CAGSASGTGSCEQYV. The chain links TRBV6-5 to TRBJ2-7, with 9 bases identical to TRBD1. The CDR3 is 15 amino acids. CDR1 is MNHEY and CDR2 is SVGAGI in the germline V gene.

This clonotype was seen many times. This rearrangement joins TRBV6-1 to TRBJ2-7; D is possibly TRBD1 (7 bases). The CDR3 loop spans 14 amino acids. V lost 4 bases to trimming and J lost 2 bases, with 12 bases between them. The germline gives CDR1 MNHNS, CDR2 SASEGT. The CDR3 DNA sequence: TGTGCCAGCAGTGCAGGGGGGTTCCCCTACGAGCAGTACTTC. Protein product: CASSAGGFPYEQYF.

The chain links TRBV5-1 to TRBJ1-1; D remains ambiguous. Trimming removed 5 bases from V and 0 bases from J, with 8 bases in between. This CDR3 region has 13 residues. Germline V gene lookup returns CDR1 SGHRS and CDR2 YFSETQ. The CDR3 DNA reads as TGCGCCAGCAGAGGGTCCATGAACACTGAAGCTTTCTTT. Protein sequence: CASRGSMNTEAFF.

V and J are TRBV10-3 and TRBJ2-2, with unresolved D. V lost 10 bases, J lost 7 bases, and 16 bases lay in between. Per the germline V gene, CDR1 is ENHRY and CDR2 is SYGVKD. The CDR3 is 13 residues long. The CDR3 sequence is CANNANHNGELFF. The CDR3 nucleotides read TGTGCCAACAATGCTAACCACAACGGGGAGCTGTTTTTT.

In the case of this clonotype: One end of the junction varies from germline; a read error may be responsible. The J gene is TRBJ2-3, the V gene TRBV6-5; D unresolved. The CDR3 sequence is 15 residues long. Germline CDR1 and CDR2: MNHEY and SVGAGI. CDR3 bases: TGTGCCAGCAGTTACCGGTCAGAGAGCACAGATACGCAGTGTTTT. Amino acids: CASSYRSESTDTQCF.

A note on this clonotype: The junction and the germline gene differ at one end; a read error may be behind it. This chain links TRBV29-1 with TRBJ2-7; D is perhaps TRBD2 (5 bases). The CDR3 has 13 residues. Germline V gene lookup returns CDR1 SQVTM and CDR2 ANQGSEA. This chain's CDR3 is CSAEKDCSYEQHF. CDR3 nucleotide sequence: TGCAGCGCTGAAAAGGACTGCTCCTACGAGCAGCACTTC.

This clonotype was counted many times. J is TRBJ2-7 and V is TRBV5-8; 13 nucleotides agree with TRBD2. CDR3 length equals 15 residues. CDR1 and CDR2 (germline): SGHTS, YDEGEE. With 5 bases clipped from V and 7 bases from J, the junction kept 9 bases outside the gene matches. The CDR3 DNA reads TGTGCCAGCAGTTCGGGACTAGCGGGATCTCGAGAGCAGTACTTC. Protein sequence: CASSSGLAGSREQYF.

This chain links TRBV7-2 with TRBJ1-2; 10 bases match TRBD1. The CDR3 runs 16 residues. Trimming cost V 4 bases and J 7 bases; bases outside gene matches: 12. The germline gives CDR1 SGHTA, CDR2 FQGNSA. CDR3 sequence (DNA): TGTGCCAGCAGCTCCGGGACAGGGGATTCTTGGGGTGGCTACACCTTC. Residues: CASSSGTGDSWGGYTF.

The gene calls are TRBV24-1 and TRBJ2-7, with TRBD1 matching 7 bases. Germline lookup yields CDR1 KGHDR and CDR2 SFDVKD. The CDR3 extends over 15 amino acids. Unmatched junction bases numbered 8, after V lost 3 bases and J lost 4 bases. The DNA for the CDR3 is TGTGCCACCAGTGATCTGCGGACAGGCATTTACGAGCAGTACTTC. It is translated as CATSDLRTGIYEQYF.

This clonotype qualifies as medium-sized. This rearrangement joins TRBV7-8 to TRBJ2-7, with D unclear. From germline, CDR1 is SGHVS and CDR2 FQNEAQ. The CDR3 consists of 15 residues. V was shortened by 5 bases and J by 2 bases, with 16 bases between the two germline ends. This CDR3 reads CASSHVTDLPYEQYF. The CDR3 region has the DNA TGTGCCAGCAGCCACGTCACAGACCTTCCCTACGAGCAGTACTTC.